A single sample is the source of the 22 T cell receptor beta chains below, sequenced in a study of CD8+ T cells in alopecia areata. The treatment was: oral pan-JAK inhibitor, 5-10 mg twice daily. In each case, RNA was isolated and then reverse transcribed into cDNA as the sequencing template. Using immunoSEQ multiplex PCR, the repertoire was profiled, and TCRdb retains in-frame clones only, with some absent. The sample carries about 200,000 clones, roughly 60% recorded once. The sample in question was CD4+ T cells sorted from blood, obtained at week 24, from a patient treated with tofacitinib. The receptor source for this set is a human donor with alopecia areata.

J is TRBJ2-7 and V is TRBV5-1; no definite D call. The CDR3 has 14 amino acids. The ends were cut back, 0 bases at V and 6 bases at J, with 13 bases in the middle. Germline-derived CDR1 and CDR2 are SGHRS and YFSETQ. CDR3 sequence (DNA): TGCGCCAGCAGCTTGGATCCGATCAAGGGCGAGCAGTACTTC. Translation gives CASSLDPIKGEQYF.

CDR3 DNA: TGCGCCAGCAGCAGGGGCAATCGCGCAGATACGCAGTATTTT. Amino acid sequence: CASSRGNRADTQYF. The gene calls are TRBV5-1 and TRBJ2-3; D is perhaps TRBD1 (5 bases). The V end was cut by 4 bases, the J end by 4 bases, with 13 bases between. The CDR3 runs 14 residues. From germline, CDR1 is SGHRS and CDR2 YFSETQ.

CDR3 protein: CSVSGLRRDTEAFF. In nucleotides, the CDR3 is TGCAGCGTTTCGGGTCTTCGGAGAGACACTGAAGCTTTCTTT. The genes are TRBV29-1 and TRBJ1-1, with unresolved D. The V and J ends lost 5 bases and 3 bases respectively, with 16 bases between them. Per germline, CDR1 SQVTM and CDR2 ANQGSEA. The CDR3 has 14 amino acids.

V and J are TRBV30 and TRBJ1-2; D is ambiguous. Trimming shortened V by 2 bases and J by 5 bases, and 12 bases separated the two germline ends. CDR3 length: 13 residues. Germline V gene lookup returns CDR1 GTSNPN and CDR2 SVGIG (reference sequence). The CDR3 sequence is CAWSPNPGYGYTF. The DNA of the CDR3 is TGTGCCTGGAGTCCAAACCCCGGGTATGGCTACACCTTC. Combining the CDR3 with reference TRBV30 and TRBJ1-2 gives the whole variable domain SQTIHQWPATLVQPVGSPLSLECTVEGTSNPNLYWYRQAAGRGLQLLFYSVGIGQISSEVPQNLSASRPQDRQFILSSKKLLLSDSGFYLCAWSPNPGYGYTFGSGTRLTVV.

The rearrangement uses TRBV30 and TRBJ2-3, with D unclear. With 4 bases removed from V and 2 bases from J, the gap between germline ends came to 13 bases. Germline V gene sequence: CDR1 GTSNPN, CDR2 SVGIG (reference sequence). This CDR3 region has 14 residues. CDR3 amino acids: CAWKKLPVTDTQYF. The CDR3 coding sequence is TGTGCCTGGAAAAAATTACCAGTCACAGATACGCAGTATTTT.

This rearrangement joins TRBV5-6 to TRBJ2-2, with TRBD1 as a possible D gene (6 bases). With 5 bases removed from V and 6 bases from J, the gap between germline ends came to 14 bases. Germline V lookup: CDR1 SGHDT, CDR2 YYEEEE. This CDR3 has 14 amino acids. CDR3 bases: TGTGCCAGCAGGCGTACAGGGTTAGCCGGGGAGCTGTTTTTT. It translates to CASRRTGLAGELFF.

This clone was detected a few times. The chain is built from TRBV29-1 and TRBJ1-2, with 9 nucleotides matching TRBD1. J was trimmed by 6 bases and V by 7 bases; bases with no gene match: 9. The CDR3 has 13 amino acids. Germline CDR1 and CDR2: SQVTM and ANQGSEA. The CDR3 sequence: CSAGRGQGHGYTF. As DNA, the CDR3 is TGCAGCGCTGGGAGGGGACAGGGACATGGCTACACCTTC.

V and J are TRBV5-1 and TRBJ2-7, with D possibly TRBD2 on 5 matching bases. Germline CDR1 reads SGHRS; CDR2 reads YFSETQ. Trimming removed 3 bases from V and 0 bases from J, with 22 bases in between. CDR3 length: 18 residues. The CDR3 DNA follows: TGCGCCAGCAGCTCCGATCTCGGAGGCCCGGGATCCTCCTACGAGCAGTACTTC. It translates to CASSSDLGGPGSSYEQYF.

This clone was counted once. This chain connects TRBV30 to TRBJ2-2; 8 bases are shared with TRBD1. V lost 3 bases to trimming and J lost 5 bases; unmatched junction nucleotides: 5. Looked up from germline, CDR1 is GTSNPN and CDR2 is SVGIG (reference sequence). CDR3 size: 14 residues. The CDR3 is CAWSGDRRTGELFF. The CDR3 bases are TGTGCCTGGAGCGGGGACAGGAGGACCGGGGAGCTGTTTTTT.

A single count supports this clone. The CDR3 sequence is CSVLKAYEQYF. The CDR3 bases are TGCAGCGTTCTCAAGGCCTACGAGCAGTACTTC. This chain links TRBV29-1 with TRBJ2-7; D gene unclear. The germline V and J ends were trimmed by 5 bases and 2 bases, with 7 bases remaining between them. The CDR3 contains 11 residues. Germline CDR1 is SQVTM and CDR2 is ANQGSEA.

This clone has a handful of counts. The J gene is TRBJ2-7, the V gene TRBV4-3, with D perhaps matching TRBD1 (6 bases). The CDR3 spans 13 residues. The V gene lost 1 base and the J gene lost 3 bases, with 7 bases spanning the gap. Germline values: CDR1 LGHNA, CDR2 YSLEER. The CDR3 DNA is TGCGCCAGCAGCCAAGTAGGGGGCTACGAGCAGTACTTC. Its protein product is CASSQVGGYEQYF.

The chain has TRBV7-2 and TRBJ2-1; D may correspond to TRBD1 or TRBD2 (6 bases each). Germline loops: CDR1 SGHTA, CDR2 FQGNSA. V was cut by 2 bases and J by 9 bases, with 20 bases left in between. The CDR3 extends over 16 amino acids. Written as DNA, the CDR3 is TGTGCCAGCAGCTTATTTACGACGGGGGCCGGAGGTGAGCAGTTCTTC. Residues: CASSLFTTGAGGEQFF.

This clone was detected only a few times. The V and J genes are TRBV2 and TRBJ2-3; D is undetermined. This CDR3 is 14 amino acids long. Germline V gene lookup returns CDR1 SNHLY and CDR2 FYNNEI. Trimming took 6 bases from V and 2 from J, leaving 12 bases between them. Here the CDR3 reads CASRGSLYTDTQYF. The CDR3 region has the DNA TGTGCCAGCAGGGGCTCTCTATACACAGATACGCAGTATTTT. Full variable domain (outside the CDR3, taken from reference TRBV2 and TRBJ2-3): EPEVTQTPSHQVTQMGQEVILRCVPISNHLYFYWYRQILGQKVEFLVSFYNNEISEKSEIFDDQFSVERPDGSNFTLKIRSTKLEDSAMYFCASRGSLYTDTQYFGPGTRLTVL.

The rearrangement links TRBV2 to TRBJ1-5; D not certain. This CDR3 comprises 16 residues. Germline V gene sequence: CDR1 SNHLY, CDR2 FYNNEI. The V end was cut by 8 bases, the J end by 0 bases, with 17 bases between. This CDR3 reads CASGGRWEGSNQPQHF. The CDR3 DNA reads TGTGCCAGCGGCGGCAGGTGGGAAGGTAGCAATCAGCCCCAGCATTTT.

The CDR3 spells CASSSSREYEQFF. The CDR3 coding sequence is TGTGCCAGCAGCTCATCCCGTGAGTACGAGCAGTTCTTC. This chain connects TRBV7-2 to TRBJ2-1; D unclear. The germline V gene encodes CDR1 SGHTA and CDR2 FQGNSA. V was pared by 4 bases and J by 10 bases, with 14 bases between. The CDR3 covers 13 residues.

This clone was detected only a few times. V gene TRBV29-1 combines with J gene TRBJ2-6, with D unclear. CDR1 SQVTM and CDR2 ANQGSEA come from the germline V gene. The V and J ends lost 5 bases and 2 bases respectively, with 10 bases between them. This CDR3 spans 14 amino acids. CDR3 sequence reads: CSVLGGTGANVLTF. CDR3 nucleotide sequence: TGCAGCGTTTTAGGCGGCACTGGGGCCAACGTCCTGACTTTC. Based on the CDR3 plus reference TRBV29-1 and TRBJ2-6, the full variable domain is SAVISQKPSRDICQRGTSLTIQCQVDSQVTMMFWYRQQPGQSLTLIATANQGSEATYESGFVIDKFPISRPNLTFSTLTVSNMSPEDSSIYLCSVLGGTGANVLTFGAGSRLTVL.

The gene calls are TRBV7-2 and TRBJ1-1; TRBD1 is a possible D gene (5 bases). The CDR3 spans 15 residues. Per germline, CDR1 SGHTA and CDR2 FQGNSA. V lost 1 base and J 3 bases, leaving 12 bases between the germline ends. CDR3 in amino acids: CASSLVVARDTEAFF. In nucleotides, the CDR3 is TGTGCCAGCAGCTTAGTCGTGGCCAGGGACACTGAAGCTTTCTTT.

This clone came up a few times. V usage is TRBV7-2 and J usage is TRBJ2-1; perhaps TRBD2 as D (7 bases). Germline CDR1 is SGHTA and CDR2 is FQGNSA. The germline V and J ends were trimmed by 7 bases and 4 bases, with 17 bases remaining between them. The CDR3 loop spans 15 amino acids. CDR3 DNA sequence: TGTGCCAGCACCCCGGAGGGGGGGGCTTACAATGAGCAGTTCTTC. It yields the protein CASTPEGGAYNEQFF.

This clone has more than one count but fewer than ten. The rearrangement uses TRBV27 and TRBJ2-3; D perhaps matches TRBD1 (6 bases). Germline V gene lookup returns CDR1 MNHEY and CDR2 SMNVEV (reference sequence). V was shortened by 7 bases and J by 6 bases, with 11 bases between the two germline ends. CDR3 length: 12 residues. This CDR3 is CASKQTGDTQYF. DNA for the CDR3: TGTGCCAGCAAACAAACAGGGGATACGCAGTATTTT.

The chain joins TRBV27 to TRBJ1-1, with D perhaps matching TRBD1 (5 bases). The CDR3 has 14 residues. Trimming removed 7 bases from V and 3 bases from J, with 15 bases in between. Per germline, CDR1 MNHEY and CDR2 SMNVEV (reference sequence). The CDR3 nucleotides are TGTGCCAGCAATCTACAGGAATCCTACACTGAAGCTTTCTTT. Translating gives CASNLQESYTEAFF.

This clone came up a few times. This chain joins TRBV6-5 and TRBJ2-5; D is perhaps TRBD2 (5 bases). This CDR3 is built from 13 residues. V was clipped by 5 bases and J by 6 bases, with 13 bases between them. CDR1 MNHEY and CDR2 SVGAGI come from the germline V gene. DNA of the CDR3: TGTGCCAGCAGTGAGGGATTAGGACAGACCCAGTACTTC. As protein: CASSEGLGQTQYF.

V and J are TRBV7-6 and TRBJ1-1; D is perhaps TRBD1 (6 bases). This CDR3 has 14 residues. With 5 bases removed from V and 2 bases from J, the gap between germline ends came to 12 bases. Germline V gives CDR1 SGHVS, CDR2 FNYEAQ. CDR3 sequence reads: CASSLQGFNTEAFF. The DNA for the CDR3 is TGTGCCAGCAGCCTCCAGGGGTTTAACACTGAAGCTTTCTTT.